The rows below give T cell receptor beta chains drawn from one sample of a study. TCRdb fed the multiplex PCR reads into MiXCR, producing one record per CDR3 protein. The repertoire has 450 to 550 distinct CDR3 sequences, approximately 24% of them found once; the top ten carry about 25%. Sample: memory CD4+ T cells sorted from blood. These receptor sequences come from a female donor with breast cancer. Both conserved end residues are part of each CDR3. D genes are given only for firm matches. Clone size is not always given. Where it is, it says once, few, many or a class for expanded clones.

v_gene,d_gene,j_gene,abundance,CDR3aa,CDR3nt
TRBV12-3/TRBV12-4,.,TRBJ1-2,large,CASSLMAANYGYTF,TGTGCCAGCAGTTTAATGGCAGCTAACTATGGCTACACCTTC
TRBV12-3/TRBV12-4,TRBD1,TRBJ1-2,.,CASSTGQTYGYTF,TGTGCCAGCAGTACGGGACAGACTTATGGCTACACCTTC
TRBV12-3/TRBV12-4,.,TRBJ1-2,.,CASSRGTDYGYTF,TGTGCCAGCAGCCGTGGGACCGACTATGGCTACACCTTC
TRBV12-3/TRBV12-4,.,TRBJ1-2,large,CASSFVSYGYTF,TGTGCCAGCAGTTTTGTCTCCTATGGCTACACCTTC
TRBV12-3/TRBV12-4,.,TRBJ1-2,many,CASTSTGRCYTF,TGTGCCAGCACCTCCACGGGCAGATGCTACACCTTC
TRBV12-3/TRBV12-4,.,TRBJ1-2,many,CASSSRLLCYTF,TGTGCCAGCAGTTCGAGGTTACTATGCTACACCTTC
TRBV12-3/TRBV12-4,.,TRBJ1-2,.,CASSLETANYGYTF,TGTGCCAGCAGTTTAGAGACAGCTAACTATGGCTACACCTTC
TRBV12-3/TRBV12-4,.,TRBJ1-2,large,CASSFETDSNYGYTF,TGTGCCAGCAGTTTTGAGACAGACTCTAACTATGGCTACACCTTC
TRBV12-3/TRBV12-4,TRBD1,TRBJ1-2,large,CASSSTGVVGYTF,TGTGCCAGCAGTTCTACAGGGGTGGTCGGCTACACCTTC
TRBV12-3/TRBV12-4,TRBD1,TRBJ1-2,.,CASSGTDYGYTF,TGTGCCAGCAGTGGGACAGACTATGGCTACACCTTC
TRBV12-3/TRBV12-4,TRBD1,TRBJ1-2,.,CASSHGTVDGYTF,TGTGCCAGCAGCCACGGGACAGTGGACGGCTACACCTTC
TRBV12-3/TRBV12-4,.,TRBJ1-2,.,CASSPTQGNYGYTF,TGTGCCAGCAGTCCAACACAGGGAAACTATGGCTACACCTTC
TRBV12-3/TRBV12-4,.,TRBJ1-2,large,CASSVDQGYRGYTF,TGTGCCAGCAGCGTGGACCAGGGTTATCGTGGCTACACCTTC
TRBV12-3/TRBV12-4,TRBD1,TRBJ1-2,.,CASTGQGLIGYTF,TGTGCCAGCACGGGACAGGGGCTCATTGGCTACACCTTC
TRBV12-3/TRBV12-4,.,TRBJ1-2,.,CASRPTEYYGYTF,TGTGCCAGCAGACCGACAGAGTACTATGGCTACACCTTC
TRBV12-3/TRBV12-4,TRBD1,TRBJ1-2,large,CASRRTGDDGYTF,TGTGCCAGCAGGCGGACAGGGGATGATGGCTACACCTTC
TRBV12-3/TRBV12-4,.,TRBJ1-2,large,CASSLGSNYGYTF,TGTGCCAGCAGTTTAGGCAGTAACTATGGCTACACCTTC
TRBV12-3/TRBV12-4,.,TRBJ1-2,large,CASSPYQGFGYTF,TGTGCCAGCAGTCCATACCAGGGGTTTGGCTACACCTTC
TRBV12-3/TRBV12-4,.,TRBJ1-2,large,CASSYRKEQGRRDYGYTF,TGTGCCAGCAGCTATCGTAAGGAACAGGGAAGGAGGGACTATGGCTACACCTTC
TRBV12-3/TRBV12-4,.,TRBJ1-2,large,CASSGRNYGYTF,TGTGCCAGCAGCGGTCGTAACTATGGCTACACCTTC
TRBV12-3/TRBV12-4,TRBD1,TRBJ1-2,large,CASSPGTASGGYTF,TGTGCCAGCAGTCCCGGGACAGCATCGGGAGGCTACACCTTC
TRBV12-3/TRBV12-4,.,TRBJ1-2,many,CASTPGIGVNYGYTF,TGTGCCAGCACTCCTGGAATCGGGGTGAACTATGGCTACACCTTC
TRBV12-3/TRBV12-4,TRBD1,TRBJ1-2,large,CASSGQGDRNYGYTF,TGTGCCAGCAGTGGACAGGGTGATAGGAACTATGGCTACACCTTC
TRBV12-3/TRBV12-4,TRBD1,TRBJ1-2,.,CASGKGQNYGYTF,TGTGCCAGCGGAAAGGGACAGAACTATGGCTACACCTTC
TRBV12-3/TRBV12-4,TRBD1,TRBJ1-2,few,CASSRDRGDGGYTF,TGTGCCAGCAGCAGGGACAGGGGTGATGGTGGCTACACCTTC
TRBV12-3/TRBV12-4,.,TRBJ1-2,medium-sized,CASSLRWRESATNYGYTF,TGTGCCAGCAGTCTCAGGTGGCGAGAATCCGCAACTAACTATGGCTACACCTTC
TRBV12-3/TRBV12-4,TRBD1,TRBJ1-2,.,CASSTLRQGGGYTF,TGTGCCAGCAGTACACTCCGACAGGGAGGTGGCTACACCTTC
TRBV12-3/TRBV12-4,TRBD1,TRBJ1-2,large,CASSLYPGTGLLGYTF,TGTGCCAGCAGTTTATATCCCGGGACAGGGCTATTAGGCTACACCTTC
TRBV12-3/TRBV12-4,TRBD1,TRBJ1-2,large,CASSTGTAYGYTF,TGTGCCAGCAGTACAGGGACAGCCTATGGCTACACCTTC
TRBV12-3/TRBV12-4,.,TRBJ1-2,large,CASSLSTVYYGYTF,TGTGCCAGCAGTTTAAGCACCGTTTACTATGGCTACACCTTC
TRBV12-3/TRBV12-4,TRBD1,TRBJ1-2,large,CASSLKGQAGDYGYTF,TGTGCCAGCAGTCTCAAGGGACAGGCCGGGGACTATGGCTACACCTTC
TRBV12-3/TRBV12-4,.,TRBJ1-2,large,CASSLSRASNYGYTF,TGTGCCAGCAGTTTAAGCAGGGCCTCTAACTATGGCTACACCTTC
TRBV12-3/TRBV12-4,TRBD1,TRBJ1-2,.,CASSPIGTGNYGYTF,TGTGCCAGCAGCCCCATCGGGACAGGGAACTATGGCTACACCTTC
TRBV12-3/TRBV12-4,.,TRBJ1-2,large,CASSRGDFYGYTF,TGTGCCAGCAGTCGTGGTGATTTCTATGGCTACACCTTC
TRBV12-3/TRBV12-4,.,TRBJ1-2,large,CASRLTAGYTF,TGTGCCAGCAGACTTACAGCTGGCTACACCTTC
TRBV12-3/TRBV12-4,TRBD1,TRBJ1-2,large,CASSWDSGFYGYTF,TGTGCCAGCAGTTGGGACAGTGGGTTCTATGGCTACACCTTC
TRBV12-3/TRBV12-4,.,TRBJ1-2,large,CASSFWGRQRYTF,TGTGCCAGCAGTTTCTGGGGCAGGCAGCGCTACACCTTC
TRBV12-3/TRBV12-4,.,TRBJ1-2,.,CASSDPNYGYTF,TGTGCCAGCAGCGATCCTAACTATGGCTACACCTTC
TRBV12-3/TRBV12-4,.,TRBJ1-2,.,CASSPPAGDGYTF,TGTGCCAGCAGCCCACCGGCAGGGGATGGCTACACCTTC
TRBV12-3/TRBV12-4,.,TRBJ1-2,large,CASRLLLSGDGYTF,TGTGCCAGCAGACTCCTATTATCAGGGGATGGCTACACCTTC
TRBV12-3/TRBV12-4,TRBD1,TRBJ1-2,.,CASRQTGDHYGYTF,TGTGCCAGCAGACAGACAGGGGATCACTATGGCTACACCTTC
TRBV12-3/TRBV12-4,TRBD1,TRBJ1-2,large,CASSTQGTGIGYTF,TGTGCCAGCAGCACCCAGGGGACAGGGATTGGCTACACCTTC
TRBV12-3/TRBV12-4,.,TRBJ1-2,large,CASSLDWYITNYGYTF,TGTGCCAGCAGTCTCGACTGGTATATTACTAACTATGGCTACACCTTC
TRBV12-3/TRBV12-4,.,TRBJ1-2,large,CASSTQNYGYTF,TGTGCCAGCAGTACCCAGAACTATGGCTACACCTTC
TRBV12-3/TRBV12-4,.,TRBJ1-2,large,CASSRSFSMTGIYGYTF,TGTGCCAGCAGTCGATCGTTCTCCATGACCGGTATCTATGGCTACACCTTC
TRBV12-3/TRBV12-4,.,TRBJ1-2,large,CASSLEVYYGYTF,TGTGCCAGCAGTTTAGAGGTGTACTATGGCTACACCTTC
TRBV12-3/TRBV12-4,.,TRBJ1-2,large,CASTVDWENYGYTF,TGTGCCAGCACCGTGGACTGGGAGAACTATGGCTACACCTTC
TRBV12-3/TRBV12-4,.,TRBJ1-2,large,CASSRRQGYTF,TGTGCCAGCAGCCGGCGACAGGGCTACACCTTC
TRBV12-3/TRBV12-4,.,TRBJ1-2,large,CASSLIQDNGYTF,TGTGCCAGCAGTTTAATACAGGATAATGGCTACACCTTC
TRBV12-3/TRBV12-4,TRBD1,TRBJ1-2,large,CASSPRRGQGIYGYTF,TGTGCCAGCAGTCCCAGAAGGGGACAGGGGATCTATGGCTACACCTTC
TRBV12-3/TRBV12-4,.,TRBJ1-2,large,CASSLVGTDGYTF,TGTGCCAGCAGTTTGGTCGGAACTGATGGCTACACCTTC